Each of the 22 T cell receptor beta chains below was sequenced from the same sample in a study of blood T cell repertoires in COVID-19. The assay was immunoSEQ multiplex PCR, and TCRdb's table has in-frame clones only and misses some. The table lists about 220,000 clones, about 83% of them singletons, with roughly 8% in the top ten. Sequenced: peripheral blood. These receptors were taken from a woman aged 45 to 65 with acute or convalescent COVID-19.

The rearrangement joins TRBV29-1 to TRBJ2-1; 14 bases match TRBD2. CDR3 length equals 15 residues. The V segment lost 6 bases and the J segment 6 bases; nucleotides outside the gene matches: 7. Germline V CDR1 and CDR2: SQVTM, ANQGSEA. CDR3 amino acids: CSVNGLAGGVNEQFF. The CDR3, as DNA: TGCAGCGTGAATGGACTAGCGGGAGGCGTCAATGAGCAGTTCTTC.

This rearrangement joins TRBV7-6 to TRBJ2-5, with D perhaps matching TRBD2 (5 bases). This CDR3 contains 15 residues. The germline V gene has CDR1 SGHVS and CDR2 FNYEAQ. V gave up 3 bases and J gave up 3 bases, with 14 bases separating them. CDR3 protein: CASSFSPTGEETQYF. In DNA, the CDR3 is TGTGCCAGCAGCTTTTCCCCCACCGGGGAAGAGACCCAGTACTTC.

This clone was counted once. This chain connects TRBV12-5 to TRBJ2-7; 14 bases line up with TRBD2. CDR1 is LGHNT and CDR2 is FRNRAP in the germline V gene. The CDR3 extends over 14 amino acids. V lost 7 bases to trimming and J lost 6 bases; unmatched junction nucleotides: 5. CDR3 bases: TGTGCTAGTGCCGGGACTAGCGGGAGCGTCGAGCAGTACTTC. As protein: CASAGTSGSVEQYF.

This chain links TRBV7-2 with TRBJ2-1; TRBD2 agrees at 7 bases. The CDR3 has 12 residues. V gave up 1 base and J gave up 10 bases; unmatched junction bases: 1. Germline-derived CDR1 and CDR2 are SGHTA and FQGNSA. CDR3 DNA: TGTGCCAGCAGCTTAGAGGGAGGGGAGCAGTTCTTC. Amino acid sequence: CASSLEGGEQFF.

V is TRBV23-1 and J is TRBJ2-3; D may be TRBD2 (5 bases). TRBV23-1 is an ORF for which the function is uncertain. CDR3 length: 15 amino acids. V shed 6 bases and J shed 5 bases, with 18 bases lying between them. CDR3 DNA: TGCGCCAGCAGACTCCTCTCCTTCGGGAAAGATACGCAGTATTTT. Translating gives CASRLLSFGKDTQYF.

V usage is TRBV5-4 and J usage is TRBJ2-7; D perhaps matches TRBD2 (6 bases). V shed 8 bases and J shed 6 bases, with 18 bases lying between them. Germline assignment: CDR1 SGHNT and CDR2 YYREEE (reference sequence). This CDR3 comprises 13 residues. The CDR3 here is CARTGTLSGEQYF. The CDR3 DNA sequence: TGTGCCAGAACCGGGACTCTATCGGGCGAGCAGTACTTC.

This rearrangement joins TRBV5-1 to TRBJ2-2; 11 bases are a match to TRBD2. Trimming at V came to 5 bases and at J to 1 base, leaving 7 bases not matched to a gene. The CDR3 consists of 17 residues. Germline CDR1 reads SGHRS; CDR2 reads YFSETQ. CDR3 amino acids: CASRPVLAGGNTGELFF. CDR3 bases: TGCGCCAGCAGACCAGTTCTAGCGGGAGGGAACACCGGGGAGCTGTTTTTT.

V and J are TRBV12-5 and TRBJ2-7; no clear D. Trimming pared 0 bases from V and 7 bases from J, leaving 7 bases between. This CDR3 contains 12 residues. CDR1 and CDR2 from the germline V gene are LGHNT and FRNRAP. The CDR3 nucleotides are TGTGCTAGTGGTTTGGTATACGGGGAGCAGTACTTC. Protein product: CASGLVYGEQYF.

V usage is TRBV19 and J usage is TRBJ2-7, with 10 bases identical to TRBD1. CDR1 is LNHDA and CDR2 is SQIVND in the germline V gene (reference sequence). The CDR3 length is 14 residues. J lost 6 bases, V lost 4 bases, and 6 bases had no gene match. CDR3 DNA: TGTGCCAGTAGTAATCGACAGGGGGCAGGCGAGCAGTACTTC. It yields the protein CASSNRQGAGEQYF.

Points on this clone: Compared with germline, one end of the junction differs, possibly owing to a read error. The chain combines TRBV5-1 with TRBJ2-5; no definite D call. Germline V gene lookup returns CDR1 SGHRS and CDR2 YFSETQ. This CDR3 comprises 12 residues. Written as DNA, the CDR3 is TGCGCCAGCAGCTTTATTAGCACCCCGACCAACTTC. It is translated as CASSFISTPTNF.

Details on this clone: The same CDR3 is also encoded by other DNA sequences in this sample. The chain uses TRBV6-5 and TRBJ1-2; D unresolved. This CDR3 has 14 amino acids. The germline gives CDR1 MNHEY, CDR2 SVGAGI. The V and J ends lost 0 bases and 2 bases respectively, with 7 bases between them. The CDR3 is CASSYSAGNYGYTF. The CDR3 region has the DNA TGTGCCAGCAGTTACTCAGCGGGGAACTATGGCTACACCTTC.

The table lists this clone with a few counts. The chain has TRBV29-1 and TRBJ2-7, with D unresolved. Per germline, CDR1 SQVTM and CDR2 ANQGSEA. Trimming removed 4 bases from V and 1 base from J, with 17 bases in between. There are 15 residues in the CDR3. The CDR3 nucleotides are TGCAGCGTTGCCGGAGACCTGGATGGTTCCTACGAGCAGTACTTC. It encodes CSVAGDLDGSYEQYF.

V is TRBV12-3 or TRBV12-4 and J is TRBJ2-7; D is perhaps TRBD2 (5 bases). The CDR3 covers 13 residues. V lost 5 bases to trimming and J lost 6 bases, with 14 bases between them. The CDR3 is CASSTSGSAEQYF. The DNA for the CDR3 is TGTGCCAGCAGTACCTCGGGATCGGCCGAGCAGTACTTC.

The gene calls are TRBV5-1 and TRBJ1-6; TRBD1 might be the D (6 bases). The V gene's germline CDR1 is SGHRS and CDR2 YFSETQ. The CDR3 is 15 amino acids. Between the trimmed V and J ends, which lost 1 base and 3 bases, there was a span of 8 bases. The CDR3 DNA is TGCGCCAGCAGCTTGACAGGGAGCTATAATTCACCCCTCCACTTT. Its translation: CASSLTGSYNSPLHF.

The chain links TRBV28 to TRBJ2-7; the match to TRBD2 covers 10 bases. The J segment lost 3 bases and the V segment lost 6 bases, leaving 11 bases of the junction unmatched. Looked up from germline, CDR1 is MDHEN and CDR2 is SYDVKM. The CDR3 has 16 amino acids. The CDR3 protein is CASSWGLAGEGYEQYF. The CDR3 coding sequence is TGTGCCAGCAGCTGGGGGCTAGCGGGAGAAGGCTACGAGCAGTACTTC.

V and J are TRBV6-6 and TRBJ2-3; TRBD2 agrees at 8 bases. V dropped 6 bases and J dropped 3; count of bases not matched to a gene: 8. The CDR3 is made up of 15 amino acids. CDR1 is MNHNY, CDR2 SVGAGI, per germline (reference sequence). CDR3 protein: CASSPSPGGTDTQYF. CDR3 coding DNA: TGTGCCAGCAGCCCCTCCCCGGGAGGGACAGATACGCAGTATTTT.

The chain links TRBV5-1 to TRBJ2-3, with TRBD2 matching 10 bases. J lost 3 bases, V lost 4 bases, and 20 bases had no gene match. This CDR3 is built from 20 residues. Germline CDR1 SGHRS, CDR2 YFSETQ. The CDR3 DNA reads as TGCGCCAGCAGCCCACCCCCTAGCGGGAGAGGGGTTAGATTGACAGATACGCAGTATTTT. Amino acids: CASSPPPSGRGVRLTDTQYF.

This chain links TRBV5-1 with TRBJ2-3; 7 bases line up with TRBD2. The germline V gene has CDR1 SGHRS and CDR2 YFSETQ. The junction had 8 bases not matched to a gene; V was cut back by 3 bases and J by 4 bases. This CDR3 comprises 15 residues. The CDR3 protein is CASSSRWGGADTQYF. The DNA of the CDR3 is TGCGCCAGCAGCTCCCGGTGGGGGGGTGCAGATACGCAGTATTTT.

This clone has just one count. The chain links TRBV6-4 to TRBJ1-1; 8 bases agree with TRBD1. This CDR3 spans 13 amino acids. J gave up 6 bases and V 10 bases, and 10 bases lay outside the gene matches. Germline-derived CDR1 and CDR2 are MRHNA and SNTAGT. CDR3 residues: CANARGRKAEAFF. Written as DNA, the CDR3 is TGTGCCAACGCCAGGGGGCGCAAGGCTGAAGCTTTCTTT.

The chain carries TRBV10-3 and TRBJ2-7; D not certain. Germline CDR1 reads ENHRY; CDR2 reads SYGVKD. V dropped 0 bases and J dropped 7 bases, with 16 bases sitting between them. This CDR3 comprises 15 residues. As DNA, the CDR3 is TGTGCCATCAGTGAGTCGGGCGACATATCGTGGGAGCAGTACTTC. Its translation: CAISESGDISWEQYF.

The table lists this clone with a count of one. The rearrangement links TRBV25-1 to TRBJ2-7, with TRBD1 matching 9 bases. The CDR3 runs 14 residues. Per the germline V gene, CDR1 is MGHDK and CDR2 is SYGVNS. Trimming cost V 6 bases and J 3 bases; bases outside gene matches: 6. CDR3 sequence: CASREDRGSYEQYF. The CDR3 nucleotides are TGTGCCAGCAGGGAGGACAGGGGAAGCTACGAGCAGTACTTC.

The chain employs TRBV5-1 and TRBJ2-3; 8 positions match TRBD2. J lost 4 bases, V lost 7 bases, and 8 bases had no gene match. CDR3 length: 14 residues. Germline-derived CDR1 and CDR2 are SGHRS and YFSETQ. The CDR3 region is CASRGAGVADTQYF. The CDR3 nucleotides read TGCGCCAGCCGTGGAGCGGGAGTCGCAGATACGCAGTATTTT.